The 6 T cell receptor beta chains below were found in one sample sequenced in a study of identical twins. TCRdb itself ran the 5' RACE reads through MiXCR, one entry per CDR3 protein. The data show fewer than 250,000 distinct CDR3 sequences, 6% to 9% seen once. The same sample was also studied in work on yellow fever vaccine responses in identical twins.

The sample taken for sequencing was memory (CD45RO+) T cells sorted from blood. Receptors were obtained from a woman between 18 and 30 years old in good health.

This clonotype came up many times. V and J are TRBV28 and TRBJ1-5; 8 bases agree with TRBD1. V lost 9 bases to trimming and J lost 6 bases; unmatched junction nucleotides: 13. In germline, CDR1 is MDHEN, CDR2 SYDVKM. This CDR3 region has 15 residues. The CDR3 DNA reads TGTGCCAGTTATTCGGAGACAGGGGCTGGTCAGCCCCAGCATTTT. Amino acids: CASYSETGAGQPQHF.

Written as DNA, the CDR3 is TGCGCCAGCAGCTTGGATCACCAGACCGGGGAGCTGTTTTTT. Residues: CASSLDHQTGELFF. The V and J genes are TRBV5-1 and TRBJ2-2; D gene unclear. V gave up 0 bases and J gave up 5 bases, with 8 bases separating them. The CDR3 loop spans 14 amino acids. Germline-derived CDR1 and CDR2 are SGHRS and YFSETQ.

This clonotype was seen at least ten times. The chain joins TRBV10-1 to TRBJ2-1; 12 bases are a match to TRBD2. The CDR3 sequence is 17 residues long. J lost 1 base, V lost 8 bases, and 9 bases had no gene match. Germline V gives CDR1 WNHNN, CDR2 SYGVQD (reference sequence). The CDR3 spells CASSGTSGLQSYNEQFF. The CDR3 bases are TGCGCCAGCTCAGGGACTAGCGGGCTCCAATCCTACAATGAGCAGTTCTTC.

V gene TRBV3-1 combines with J gene TRBJ2-3, with D unclear. V lost 5 bases to trimming and J lost 6 bases, with 9 bases between them. The CDR3 extends over 12 amino acids. The germline V gene has CDR1 LGHDT and CDR2 YNNKEL (reference sequence). CDR3 residues: CASSDPPDTQYF. The CDR3 DNA is TGTGCCAGCAGCGACCCGCCGGATACGCAGTATTTT.

In the case of this clonotype: A much larger clone lies one base from this, so it may be a read error. The chain combines TRBV28 with TRBJ2-5, with TRBD2 identical over 9 bases. Germline lookup yields CDR1 MDHEN and CDR2 SYDVKM. This CDR3 comprises 17 residues. V lost 3 bases to trimming and J lost 3 bases; unmatched junction nucleotides: 11. DNA of the CDR3: TGTGCCAGCAGTTTTTTGGTGTCTAGCGGGGAGGAAGAGACCCAGTACTTC. This translates into CASSFLVSSGEEETQYF. The full variable domain, rest sourced from reference TRBV28 and TRBJ2-5, is DVKVTQSSRYLVKRTGEKVFLECVQDMDHENMFWYRQDPGLGLRLIYFSYDVKMKEKGDIPEGYSVSREKKERFSLILESASTNQTSMYLCASSFLVSSGEEETQYFGPGTRLLVL.

This chain connects TRBV27 to TRBJ2-7; no clear D gene. V was clipped by 7 bases and J by 1 base, with 8 bases between them. The germline V gene encodes CDR1 MNHEY and CDR2 SMNVEV (reference sequence). This CDR3 has 12 amino acids. The CDR3 region is CASKGSSYEQYF. The CDR3 DNA is TGTGCCAGCAAGGGATCATCCTACGAGCAGTACTTC.